A single sample gave rise to the 7 T cell receptor beta chains below, sequenced in a study of cytomegalovirus exposure and HLA in healthy donors. Primers for the PCR totalled 60 Vbeta and 13 Jbeta. Clones were read by immunoSEQ multiplex PCR, and TCRdb kept only the in-frame ones, dropping some. The table lists 150,000 or so clones, 75% of them singletons. The material sequenced was PBMCs. These receptors were obtained from a man aged 18 to 30 in good health and CMV-seropositive.

V is TRBV2 and J is TRBJ2-7; D is possibly TRBD2 (5 bases). V lost 0 bases to trimming and J lost 11 bases, with 8 bases between them. Germline assignment: CDR1 SNHLY and CDR2 FYNNEI. CDR3 length: 11 amino acids. The CDR3 spells CASSEASREYF. The DNA for the CDR3 is TGTGCCAGCAGTGAAGCGTCGCGGGAGTACTTC.

The rearrangement joins TRBV29-1 to TRBJ2-7, with TRBD1 matching over 11 bases. V was pared by 4 bases and J by 0 bases, with 2 bases of the junction left unmatched. The CDR3 has 14 residues. The germline gives CDR1 SQVTM, CDR2 ANQGSEA. CDR3 nucleotides: TGCAGCGTTGGGGGACAGGGGGACTCCTACGAGCAGTACTTC. Translation gives CSVGGQGDSYEQYF.

This clone has a single count. The chain employs TRBV7-2 and TRBJ2-1, with D unresolved. The germline gives CDR1 SGHTA, CDR2 FQGNSA. Deletions cut 1 base from V and 0 bases from J, with 10 bases between. The CDR3 is made up of 16 amino acids. CDR3 in amino acids: CASSLVPAVSYNEQFF. CDR3 DNA sequence: TGTGCCAGCAGCTTAGTCCCTGCGGTCTCCTACAATGAGCAGTTCTTC. The full variable domain, rest sourced from reference TRBV7-2 and TRBJ2-1, is GAGVSQSPSNKVTEKGKDVELRCDPISGHTALYWYRQSLGQGLEFLIYFQGNSAPDKSGLPSDRFSAERTGGSVSTLTIQRTQQEDSAVYLCASSLVPAVSYNEQFFGPGTRLTVL.

This clone turned up a few times. The chain is built from TRBV5-4 and TRBJ2-7; TRBD2 matches at 8 bases. CDR3 length: 16 residues. The V gene end was trimmed by 4 bases and the J gene end by 5 bases; junction bases not matched to a gene: 14. Germline CDR1 and CDR2: SGHNT and YYREEE (reference sequence). The CDR3 bases are TGTGCCAGCAGCCCGCCCTTTGCGGGAGGTACCAACGAGCAGTACTTC. Encoded protein: CASSPPFAGGTNEQYF.

The rearrangement links TRBV7-3 to TRBJ1-1, with 7 positions matching TRBD1. The CDR3 is made up of 13 amino acids. The J segment lost 8 bases and the V segment lost 6 bases, leaving 9 bases of the junction unmatched. The germline gives CDR1 SGHTA, CDR2 FQGTGA. CDR3: CASRQGQEGEAFF. CDR3 coding DNA: TGTGCCAGCAGACAAGGACAGGAGGGCGAAGCTTTCTTT.

V and J are TRBV19 and TRBJ2-1; maybe TRBD1 (5 bases). The length of the CDR3 is 14 residues. The V end lost 7 bases, the J end lost 7 bases, and 17 bases lay between the germline ends. Germline V gene data show CDR1 as LNHDA and CDR2 as SQIVND (reference sequence). CDR3 in amino acids: CASNTGGARNEQFF. Here the CDR3 DNA reads TGTGCCAGTAACACGGGTGGGGCCCGGAATGAGCAGTTCTTC.

The chain couples TRBV28 to TRBJ2-5; a weak D match, TRBD2 (6 bases). The CDR3 runs 16 residues. V lost 7 bases and J lost 4, with 22 bases in between. Germline V gene data show CDR1 as MDHEN and CDR2 as SYDVKM. In DNA form, the CDR3 reads TGTGCCAGCACCCCCGGCGGGACCCACTCTGCAGAGACCCAGTACTTC. Its protein product is CASTPGGTHSAETQYF. The whole variable domain, filled in from reference TRBV28 and TRBJ2-5, reads DVKVTQSSRYLVKRTGEKVFLECVQDMDHENMFWYRQDPGLGLRLIYFSYDVKMKEKGDIPEGYSVSREKKERFSLILESASTNQTSMYLCASTPGGTHSAETQYFGPGTRLLVL.